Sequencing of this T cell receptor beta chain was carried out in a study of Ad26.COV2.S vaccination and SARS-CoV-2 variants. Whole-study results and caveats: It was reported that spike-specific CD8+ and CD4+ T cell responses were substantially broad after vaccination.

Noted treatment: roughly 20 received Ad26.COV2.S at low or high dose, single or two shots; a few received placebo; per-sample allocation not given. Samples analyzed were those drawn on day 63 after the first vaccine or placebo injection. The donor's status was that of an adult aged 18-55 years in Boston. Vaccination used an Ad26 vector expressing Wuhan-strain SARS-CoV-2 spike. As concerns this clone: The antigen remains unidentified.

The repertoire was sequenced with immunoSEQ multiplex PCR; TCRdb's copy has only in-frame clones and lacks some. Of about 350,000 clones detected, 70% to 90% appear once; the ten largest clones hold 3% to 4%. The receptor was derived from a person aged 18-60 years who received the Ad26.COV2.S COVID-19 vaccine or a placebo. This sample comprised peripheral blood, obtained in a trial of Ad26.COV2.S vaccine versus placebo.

CDR3 nucleotides: TGTGCCAGCAGCTTAAGCAGGGACACCTATGGCTACACCTTC. Its translation: CASSLSRDTYGYTF. The chain carries TRBV7-2 and TRBJ1-2, with D possibly TRBD1 on 6 matching bases. The CDR3 totals 14 residues. The V and J ends lost 2 bases and 4 bases respectively, with 11 bases between them. Germline assignment: CDR1 SGHTA and CDR2 FQGNSA.